This T cell receptor (beta chain) emerged from a study of T cells in Graves' hyperthyroidism and ophthalmopathy. It was RNA transcripts that yielded the amplified TCR beta CDR3 regions. The HTBI set primed first-round TCR CDR3 RT-PCR. TCRdb re-analysed the multiplex PCR reads in MiXCR, keeping a single row per CDR3 protein. The sample contains about 420,000 distinct CDR3 sequences, approximately 15% of which appear only once. V was cut by 5 bases and J by 4 bases, with 18 bases left in between. The CDR3 runs to 14 residues. The germline CDR1 and CDR2 sequences are DFQATT and SNEGSKA (reference sequence). This clonotype has ten or more counts.

The chain carries TRBV20-1 and TRBJ2-7, with TRBD2 as a possible D gene (6 bases). The TCR originated in a woman aged 18-30 years with Graves' hyperthyroidism. The sequenced material came from blood. The CDR3 loop reads CSAFPGLGVYEQYF. CDR3 DNA: TGCAGTGCTTTCCCGGGACTCGGGGTTTACGAGCAGTACTTC.